Presented here are 16 T cell receptor beta chains from one specimen sequenced in a study of human T cells and chemical hapten exposure. TCRdb re-derived calls from the RACE reads in MiXCR, one entry per CDR3 protein. Of about 79,000 distinct CDR3 sequences in the sample, over 7% are singletons; the top ten hold roughly 1.4%. The time point denotes: healthy volunteer bleed at 6 weeks. Unfractionated whole blood yielded total RNA. The sequenced sample consisted of whole blood. These receptors originate from a male donor in good health. Some clones in this sample may be carry-over from other donors' samples.

The chain combines TRBV12-3 or TRBV12-4 with TRBJ1-5; D possibly corresponds to TRBD1 (6 bases). This CDR3 is 15 amino acids long. Trimming left V 5 bases short and J 5 bases short, with 16 bases between. DNA for the CDR3: TGTGCCAGCAGTAAGGGGGTTGGGTCGTATCAGCCCCAGCATTTT. It yields the protein CASSKGVGSYQPQHF.

The V gene is TRBV7-2, the J gene TRBJ2-7; possibly TRBD2 for D (5 bases). The CDR3 length is 15 residues. Between the trimmed V and J ends, which lost 0 bases and 1 base, there was a span of 10 bases. The germline CDR1 and CDR2 sequences are SGHTA and FQGNSA. The CDR3 here is CASSLAIEGSYEQYF. The CDR3 nucleotides read TGTGCCAGCAGCTTAGCAATCGAGGGTTCCTACGAGCAGTACTTC.

This clonotype occurred a few times. The chain recombines TRBV6-5 with TRBJ2-3; TRBD2 matches at 7 bases. This CDR3 region has 16 residues. CDR1 is MNHEY, CDR2 SVGAGI, per germline. V shed 6 bases and J 4 bases; nucleotides not matched to a gene: 13. The CDR3 protein is CASSPFCGSKADTQYF. CDR3 DNA: TGTGCCAGCAGCCCCTTTTGCGGGAGTAAGGCAGATACGCAGTATTTT.

This clonotype was found a few times. This chain connects TRBV12-3 or TRBV12-4 to TRBJ1-4, with D unresolved. Trimming cost V 3 bases and J 3 bases, with 8 bases left between them. The CDR3 sequence is 14 residues long. The CDR3, as DNA: TGTGCCAGCAGTTTGGTCGTGGCTAATGAAAAACTGTTTTTT. Encoded protein: CASSLVVANEKLFF.

The table lists this clonotype with many counts. V gene TRBV9 combines with J gene TRBJ2-5; 11 bases line up with TRBD2. V lost 4 bases to trimming and J lost 7 bases; unmatched junction nucleotides: 15. The CDR3 sequence is 17 residues long. CDR1 and CDR2 from the germline V gene are SGDLS and YYNGEE. The CDR3 DNA sequence: TGTGCCAGCAGCCCGGGGACTAGCGGATCCTACCGGGGGACCCAGTACTTC. Translation: CASSPGTSGSYRGTQYF.

This chain joins TRBV28 and TRBJ2-5, with unresolved D. The CDR3 extends over 14 amino acids. Germline values: CDR1 MDHEN, CDR2 SYDVKM. The ends were cut back, 4 bases at V and 5 bases at J, with 14 bases in the middle. The CDR3 nucleotides read TGTGCCAGCAGTTCAAGCTCCTCCGGGGAGACCCAGTACTTC. This codes for CASSSSSSGETQYF.

This clonotype occurred a few times. V usage is TRBV12-3 or TRBV12-4 and J usage is TRBJ1-2; D ambiguous. The CDR3 is made up of 12 amino acids. Trimming removed 6 bases from V and 2 bases from J, with 7 bases in between. The DNA of the CDR3 is TGTGCCAGCAGCCCTACCAACTATGGCTACACCTTC. Translating gives CASSPTNYGYTF.

Here the CDR3 DNA reads TGTGCCAGCGGGAGAGGAGGAACAGATACGCAGTATTTT. Protein sequence: CASGRGGTDTQYF. The chain uses TRBV7-8 and TRBJ2-3; a weak D match, TRBD2 (5 bases). Deletions cut 8 bases from V and 3 bases from J, with 12 bases between. There are 13 residues in the CDR3. The germline V gene encodes CDR1 SGHVS and CDR2 FQNEAQ.

This clonotype has at least ten counts. The chain couples TRBV6-5 to TRBJ2-1; no firm D call. Trimming stripped 6 bases from V and 7 bases from J, with 10 bases between. Germline V gene sequence: CDR1 MNHEY, CDR2 SVGAGI. The CDR3 is made up of 12 amino acids. The CDR3 bases are TGTGCCAGCAGGTCTACGACTAATGAGCAGTTCTTC. This codes for CASRSTTNEQFF.

This clonotype was counted ten times or more. The chain carries TRBV11-1 and TRBJ1-1; D not certain. The V gene's germline CDR1 is SGHAT and CDR2 FQDESV (reference sequence). The V gene lost 2 bases and the J gene lost 0 bases, with 4 bases spanning the gap. The CDR3 sequence is 13 residues long. The CDR3 nucleotides are TGTGCCAGCAGCTTATCAGTGAACACTGAAGCTTTCTTT. It codes for CASSLSVNTEAFF.

This clonotype was counted many times. The chain is built from TRBV6-2 or TRBV6-3 and TRBJ2-2; D unresolved. V was shortened by 6 bases and J by 0 bases, with 11 bases between the two germline ends. The CDR3 consists of 15 residues. Germline CDR1 and CDR2: MNHEY and SVGEGT. The CDR3 DNA follows: TGTGCCAGCAGCCGGCAGCTGGCGAACACCGGGGAGCTGTTTTTT. Translating it yields CASSRQLANTGELFF.

This clonotype was recorded at least ten times. The chain is built from TRBV29-1 and TRBJ2-7; unclear D gene. The length of the CDR3 is 13 residues. The germline V gene has CDR1 SQVTM and CDR2 ANQGSEA. The germline V and J ends were trimmed by 1 base and 2 bases, with 9 bases remaining between them. CDR3 nucleotide sequence: TGCAGCGTTGAAGGTTCTCGAACCTACGAGCAGTACTTC. It codes for CSVEGSRTYEQYF.

This clonotype appeared once. The chain has TRBV29-1 and TRBJ1-2; no firm D call. Trimming took 4 bases from V and 7 from J, leaving 10 bases between them. The CDR3 contains 11 residues. CDR1 is SQVTM and CDR2 is ANQGSEA in the germline V gene. CDR3 bases: TGCAGCGTTGGATTGGGGTTTGGCTACACCTTC. Translating gives CSVGLGFGYTF.

This clonotype was counted a few times. This sequence joins TRBV7-2 and TRBJ1-2; no reliable D call. This CDR3 contains 12 residues. Germline CDR1 SGHTA, CDR2 FQGNSA. Between the trimmed V and J ends, which lost 5 bases and 2 bases, there was a span of 6 bases. This CDR3 reads CASSEINYGYTF. The DNA for the CDR3 is TGTGCCAGCAGCGAGATAAACTATGGCTACACCTTC.

The CDR3 nucleotides are TGTGCCAGCAGCCAAGGGGACAGAACGAACACTGAAGCTTTCTTT. It yields the protein CASSQGDRTNTEAFF. The genes are TRBV14 and TRBJ1-1, with TRBD1 matching over 7 bases. Germline CDR1 reads SGHDN; CDR2 reads FVKESK. V dropped 1 base and J dropped 1; count of bases not matched to a gene: 3. The CDR3 spans 15 residues.

This clonotype has a handful of counts. V and J are TRBV20-1 and TRBJ2-1; D not resolved. The V gene's germline CDR1 is DFQATT and CDR2 SNEGSKA (reference sequence). Trimming pared 6 bases from V and 0 bases from J, leaving 12 bases between. CDR3 length equals 14 residues. CDR3 nucleotide sequence: TGCAGTGCGCCTAGGGCTAGCTCCTACAATGAGCAGTTCTTC. Translation: CSAPRASSYNEQFF.